The 20 T cell receptor beta chains below come from one sample, sequenced in a study of post-analysis software for immune sequencing data. Findings and limits, study-wide: Patients showed TRBV5-6, TRBV5-1 and TRBV20-1 among a few TRBV segments more frequent than in controls.

The antigens for these receptors are not known. cDNA libraries for TCR beta contained unique molecular identifiers. TCRdb used MiXCR to reprocess the PCR reads, holding one entry per CDR3 protein. Of 740,000 or so distinct CDR3 sequences in the sample, approximately 53% are singletons; the top ten hold about 4.8%. Source material: blood. These receptors came from a girl between 10 and 17 years old with multiple sclerosis.

The chain links TRBV10-3 to TRBJ1-2; TRBD1 matches at 8 bases. In germline, CDR1 is ENHRY, CDR2 SYGVKD. The V segment lost 4 bases and the J segment 8 bases; nucleotides outside the gene matches: 6. The CDR3 sequence is 13 residues long. The CDR3 here is CAISAPGQEGYTF. The CDR3 coding sequence is TGTGCCATCAGTGCTCCGGGACAGGAGGGCTACACCTTC.

This clonotype was detected once. The chain uses TRBV10-3 and TRBJ2-1; 8 bases agree with TRBD2. Germline V gene sequence: CDR1 ENHRY, CDR2 SYGVKD. The CDR3 extends over 15 amino acids. The V gene end was trimmed by 8 bases and the J gene end by 4 bases; junction bases not matched to a gene: 10. The CDR3 DNA is TGTGCCATCGCTACTAGCGGAGTCGATTACAATGAGCAGTTCTTC. Translating it yields CAIATSGVDYNEQFF.

The chain couples TRBV12-3 or TRBV12-4 to TRBJ2-1; 8 positions match TRBD2. The J call may not be correct, given that the DNA end is closer to TRBJ2-7. CDR3 length: 14 amino acids. The CDR3 sequence is CASSSSGSYNEQYF. The CDR3 coding sequence is TGTGCCAGCAGTTCCAGCGGGAGTTACAATGAGCAGTACTTC.

The chain recombines TRBV6-5 with TRBJ1-4, with 7 bases identical to TRBD1. The CDR3 contains 15 residues. Germline CDR1 reads MNHEY; CDR2 reads SVGAGI. V dropped 8 bases and J dropped 4; count of bases not matched to a gene: 10. CDR3 sequence: CASRPGDSNNEKLFF. The DNA for the CDR3 is TGTGCCAGCCGACCTGGGGACAGCAATAATGAAAAACTGTTTTTT.

This clonotype has more than one count but fewer than ten. This chain joins TRBV27 and TRBJ2-7; D gene uncertain. Between the trimmed V and J ends, which lost 7 bases and 3 bases, there was a span of 7 bases. The CDR3 is made up of 11 amino acids. Germline lookup yields CDR1 MNHEY and CDR2 SMNVEV (reference sequence). The CDR3 protein is CASKLSYEQYF. For the CDR3, the DNA is TGTGCCAGCAAGCTGAGCTACGAGCAGTACTTC.

V and J are TRBV6-6 and TRBJ1-5; maybe TRBD1 (5 bases). Germline CDR1 is MNHNY and CDR2 is SVGAGI (reference sequence). Trimming removed 5 bases at V and 6 bases at J, with 11 bases between. The CDR3 contains 13 residues. The CDR3 here is CASSTGGGQPQHF. CDR3 DNA sequence: TGTGCCAGCAGTACAGGTGGGGGTCAGCCCCAGCATTTT.

A single count supports this clonotype. The chain joins TRBV7-9 to TRBJ2-1; D is perhaps TRBD1 (6 bases). The CDR3 extends over 17 amino acids. The V and J ends lost 5 bases and 2 bases respectively, with 19 bases between them. Germline V gives CDR1 SEHNR, CDR2 FQNEAQ (reference sequence). This CDR3 reads CASSPRGGAPTYNEQFF. The DNA for the CDR3 is TGTGCCAGCAGCCCCAGGGGCGGAGCTCCCACCTACAATGAGCAGTTCTTC.

The chain uses TRBV11-1 and TRBJ2-3; D not certain. CDR1 SGHAT and CDR2 FQDESV come from the germline V gene (reference sequence). Trimming removed 3 bases from V and 6 bases from J, with 7 bases in between. This CDR3 is 12 amino acids long. CDR3 sequence (DNA): TGTGCCAGCAGCTTTAATCTGGATACGCAGTATTTT. This gives the protein CASSFNLDTQYF.

This chain joins TRBV5-1 and TRBJ2-3, with TRBD1 matching 10 bases. Germline CDR1 and CDR2: SGHRS and YFSETQ. There are 16 residues in the CDR3. V shed 4 bases and J 11 bases; nucleotides not matched to a gene: 16. CDR3 protein: CASSTTGGPVDGMQYF. DNA for the CDR3: TGCGCCAGCAGCACGACAGGGGGCCCAGTGGATGGTATGCAGTATTTT. Based on the CDR3 plus reference TRBV5-1 and TRBJ2-3, the full variable domain is KAGVTQTPRYLIKTRGQQVTLSCSPISGHRSVSWYQQTPGQGLQFLFEYFSETQRNKGNFPGRFSGRQFSNSRSEMNVSTLELGDSALYLCASSTTGGPVDGMQYFGPGTRLTVL.

This chain links TRBV20-1 with TRBJ2-7; possibly TRBD1 for D (6 bases). With 0 bases removed from V and 1 base from J, the gap between germline ends came to 13 bases. Germline values: CDR1 DFQATT, CDR2 SNEGSKA (reference sequence). This CDR3 has 15 residues. Here the CDR3 reads CSARDQGQGSYEQYF. The CDR3 coding sequence is TGCAGTGCTAGAGATCAAGGGCAGGGGTCCTACGAGCAGTACTTC.

The chain carries TRBV7-9 and TRBJ2-4; TRBD2 is a possible D gene (5 bases). CDR1 is SEHNR, CDR2 FQNEAQ, per germline (reference sequence). Trimming removed 8 bases at V and 6 bases at J, with 14 bases between. The CDR3 is 13 amino acids. The CDR3 reads CASQEGEGNIQYF. DNA for the CDR3: TGTGCCAGCCAAGAGGGAGAGGGAAACATTCAGTACTTC.

The V and J genes are TRBV6-5 and TRBJ2-7, with 11 bases matching TRBD2. The length of the CDR3 is 19 residues. The junction had 12 bases not matched to a gene; V was cut back by 0 bases and J by 2 bases. Germline V gives CDR1 MNHEY, CDR2 SVGAGI. The CDR3 DNA follows: TGTGCCAGCAGTTACTCCCCGCTAGCGGGGGGCAATAAGCCCTACGAGCAGTACTTC. Amino acids: CASSYSPLAGGNKPYEQYF.

This sequence joins TRBV7-9 and TRBJ2-7, with TRBD2 matching over 15 bases. This CDR3 comprises 16 residues. Germline V gene lookup returns CDR1 SEHNR and CDR2 FQNEAQ (reference sequence). V gave up 5 bases and J gave up 2 bases; unmatched junction bases: 4. The CDR3 nucleotides read TGTGCCAGCAGCAAGGGACTAGCGGGAGGCACCTACGAGCAGTACTTC. Residues: CASSKGLAGGTYEQYF.

The rearrangement uses TRBV10-1 and TRBJ2-1; 16 nucleotides line up with TRBD2. The V segment lost 6 bases and the J segment 2 bases; nucleotides outside the gene matches: 7. The CDR3 totals 18 residues. Per germline, CDR1 WNHNN and CDR2 SYGVQD (reference sequence). CDR3 loop: CASSATGTSGRAYNEQFF. CDR3 sequence (DNA): TGCGCCAGCAGCGCAACCGGGACTAGCGGGAGGGCCTACAATGAGCAGTTCTTC.

The V call is TRBV5-4, the J call TRBJ2-3, with D unresolved. This CDR3 has 13 amino acids. Germline V gene sequence: CDR1 SGHNT, CDR2 YYREEE (reference sequence). Trimming cost V 0 bases and J 2 bases, with 4 bases left between them. The DNA for the CDR3 is TGTGCCAGCAGCTTGGTCCCCACAGATACGCAGTATTTT. Translated, it gives CASSLVPTDTQYF.

The V gene is TRBV5-1, the J gene TRBJ2-7; 10 bases are shared with TRBD2. The length of the CDR3 is 16 residues. Germline V lookup: CDR1 SGHRS, CDR2 YFSETQ. After removal of 0 bases from V and 3 bases from J, the junction contained 6 bases not matched to a gene. CDR3 nucleotide sequence: TGCGCCAGCAGCTTGGGCCGCCTAGCGGGAGACTACGAGCAGTACTTC. Translating gives CASSLGRLAGDYEQYF.

The chain recombines TRBV20-1 with TRBJ2-2; a possible D gene is TRBD1 (6 bases). CDR1 is DFQATT and CDR2 is SNEGSKA in the germline V gene (reference sequence). V lost 3 bases, J lost 3 bases, and 14 bases lay in between. The CDR3 loop spans 15 amino acids. This CDR3 is CSARTDSGHTGELFF. In DNA, the CDR3 is TGCAGTGCTAGGACGGACAGCGGCCACACCGGGGAGCTGTTTTTT.

Written as DNA, the CDR3 is TGCGCCAGCAGCCAAGTGGTTGGAGAGACCCAGTACTTC. Its protein product is CASSQVVGETQYF. The chain combines TRBV4-1 with TRBJ2-5; D is ambiguous. Germline-derived CDR1 and CDR2 are MGHRA and YSYEKL. V was cut by 1 base and J by 4 bases, with 7 bases left in between. The CDR3 has 13 residues.

V usage is TRBV20-1 and J usage is TRBJ2-3; D ambiguous. Germline CDR1 reads DFQATT; CDR2 reads SNEGSKA (reference sequence). The CDR3 is 12 amino acids. V lost 4 bases, J lost 4 bases, and 9 bases lay in between. The CDR3 DNA is TGCAGTGCTATTAGCTCGGCAGATACGCAGTATTTT. Translating gives CSAISSADTQYF.

J is TRBJ1-1 and V is TRBV14; 7 bases are a match to TRBD1. This CDR3 is built from 16 residues. The ends lost 3 bases at V and 0 bases at J; junction bases unmatched: 7. CDR1 and CDR2 from the germline V gene are SGHDN and FVKESK. CDR3: CASSQWAGTVNTEAFF. The CDR3 nucleotides are TGTGCCAGCAGCCAGTGGGCCGGGACAGTGAACACTGAAGCTTTCTTT.